This T cell receptor (beta chain) was recorded in a study of cytomegalovirus exposure and HLA in healthy donors (dated by TCRdb to the late 2010s). Describing the broader study: An earlier analysis of some 600 of the donors reported 250 to 350 Gb of sequence data and 100 million to 120 million unique TCR beta sequences obtained from about 179 million T cells. An early release that covered 500 to 800 HLA-typed donors contained around 330 gigabases of sequencing data and about 84 million unique TCR sequences. Among the approximately 430 genotyped donors, more than 70% belonged to the genetic ancestry cluster associated with self-reported Caucasian donors. The aim of the study was to test whether cataloging public T cell receptors could identify signatures of past pathogen exposure. Using immunosequencing, the study profiled T cell repertoires from roughly 650 subjects and related those repertoires to cytomegalovirus serostatus. Besides the first cohort of more than 650 subjects, a separate validation cohort made up of over 100 different subjects was used. High-throughput TCR immunosequencing, statistical association of individual TCRs with disease status, and machine learning were combined to predict cytomegalovirus infection status. A later analysis re-analyzed previously published TCR beta repertoires from about 730 donors and added high-resolution HLA genotyping to study TCR occurrence patterns. The later analysis used no new phenotypic data to find candidate immune exposures, relying instead on TCR beta sequences and their occurrence across donors. In an earlier analysis of over 550 of the donors, high-throughput TCR beta sequencing was used to judge whether each TCR beta V gene segment behaved as functional or pseudogenic. Alongside the repertoire data, information on donor age, sex, ethnicity and CMV serostatus was compiled. A later genetic analysis used genome-wide SNP genotypes for about 55% of the 666 donors, treating that subset as a discovery cohort. Every discovery cohort repertoire had been produced on one sequencing platform. Class I and class II HLA loci were covered by the typing at four-digit resolution. Typing coverage differed by locus: A, B, C, DRB1 and DQB1 were typed in roughly 629-630 donors, DQA1 in approximately 520, DPA1 in around 580, and DPB1 in 400 to 490. Roughly 5 DR-DQ haplotypes were handled as single units for association and clustering because linkage in the cohort was strong. Among about 410 genotyped donors of the cohort, an average of about 220,000 unique TCR beta nucleotide sequences was sequenced per donor, of which 15% to 20% were non-productive. The full study reports these points: Because HLA typing was unavailable for some donors at each locus, only the typed subset was used in association tests. According to a later genetic analysis, donors in an Asian-associated ancestry cluster had fewer N-insertions in productive TCRs than the approximately 670-donor mean. A later analysis found that most CMV-associated TCR beta chains appeared HLA-restricted, with HLA associations seemingly driven largely by CMV exposure. Several of the top co-occurrence clusters appeared to be linked to parvovirus B19, influenza, CMV and Epstein-Barr virus, according to a later analysis. When HLA alleles, especially DR and DQ, strongly co-occurred, attributing TCR associations to individual alleles was difficult. In a later analysis, more than 15,000 TCR beta sequences were associated with specific HLA alleles at a false discovery rate of 0.05. The study listed 150 to 200 TCR beta chains as associated with cytomegalovirus. Immune exposure information for the cohort was limited to CMV serostatus. Roughly uniform sequencing depth across donors was assumed in presence/absence analyses, although this assumption may not hold. Some IMGT-functional V segments, including TRBV6-2 and TRBV6-3, could not be distinguished by the 87-base-pair reads and were therefore excluded. The authors suggested that the approach could potentially be extended to other disease states and immunological phenotypes. In an earlier analysis of roughly 560 of the donors, most TCR beta V segments were observed in productive rearrangements about 87% or about 30% of the time, broadly matching IMGT annotations. Most TCR sequences were observed very rarely across donors, whereas some public TCRs were present in many individuals. Only TCR beta chains were sequenced in this cohort, and the absence of alpha or paired-chain data limited detectable features. V-gene and J-gene trimming of TCR beta chains was associated with a missense DCLRE1C variant in a later genetic analysis, and the association was replicated in an independent cohort. Linkage disequilibrium might explain the correlated functional status among segregating V segments, but an unknown experimental factor could not be ruled out. A further reported finding was that TCR beta sequences accurately predicted the HLA-A and HLA-B alleles for most subjects in the first cohort. The classifier was reported to diagnose cytomegalovirus status with high specificity and sensitivity in both the original cohort and the validation cohort. Because counts were too low, about 15 rarely observed V segments, including chromosome 9 orphons, were left out of the earlier analysis of over 550 of the donors. In a later analysis, TCR association rates were found to vary across HLA loci, with the most associated TCRs seen for DRB1 alleles and the fewest for HLA-C alleles. In vitro tests confirmed that a few of the cytomegalovirus-associated TCR beta chains recognize cytomegalovirus antigens. A later analysis found that HLA-associated TCR beta chains were more clonally expanded and had lower generation probabilities than equally common non-associated chains. The sequencing pipeline was judged likely to have produced a cluster of highly shared sequence variants as a technical artifact.

The cohort consisted of fewer than 700 healthy bone marrow donors. At the time of sampling, every cohort member was nominally healthy, though immune exposures that went unrecorded were likely present. The donor was CMV seropositive and was included in the group of about 290 seropositive cohort members. A peripheral blood sample was provided by each donor, and peripheral blood mononuclear cells were used for TCR beta sequencing. The Qiagen DNeasy Blood Extraction Kit was used to extract genomic DNA from the blood cell samples. A word on this clone: What antigen it recognizes has not been identified. Nothing much larger sits one base from this clone, and base qualities are not available.

The germline V gene (reference sequence) gives CDR1 as SGHNT and CDR2 as YYREEE. V is pruned by 4 bases and J by 5 bases, leaving 11 bases of the junction without a gene match. CDR3 length: 17 amino acids, cysteine to phenylalanine. CDR3 DNA only is kept here, 51 bases in frame from base 1. The library was generated by the immunoSEQ multiplex PCR assay. The multiplex PCR relied on a mix of 60 forward primers for TCR Vbeta segments and 13 reverse primers for TCR Jbeta segments. The CDR3 region of rearranged TCR beta genes was amplified from genomic DNA with a multiplex PCR assay. The Illumina HiSeq System was used to sequence the amplified TCR beta libraries as 87-base-pair reads. Turning to the authors' computational methods: A later analysis counted around 72 million unique TCR beta chains across the 550 to 750 repertoires, and some 11 million of these chains were shared by at least two donors. Raw reads were error-corrected and collapsed into unique sequences with a nearest-neighbor algorithm that merged closely related sequences to remove PCR and sequencing errors. CDR3 sequences were aligned to IMGT reference sequences to assign V, D and J gene segments. Each retained sequence needed at least a six-nucleotide match to both a V gene segment and a J gene segment. A rearrangement counted as productive if the CDR3 had no stop codons and remained in frame with V and J, and every other rearrangement counted as non-productive. Following IMGT convention, CDR3 was defined as the stretch from the second conserved V-encoded cysteine to the conserved J-encoded phenylalanine. Sequences without an unambiguous match to a single V gene segment were excluded from the earlier analysis of several hundred of the donors. In an earlier analysis of several hundred of the donors, V segments were called functional above 56.7% productive rearrangements and were called segregating when the between-donor standard deviation exceeded 5%. A statistical classification framework was built for diagnosing cytomegalovirus status from the catalog of TCR beta chain sequences. In a later analysis, TCR nucleotide sequences were compared against IMGT/GENE-DB human TR gene sequences so that V and J genes could be assigned. A later analysis assigned CDR3 sequences and most-parsimonious VDJ recombination scenarios with the TCRdist pipeline. In a later analysis, each TCR beta chain was defined by its CDR3 amino acid sequence together with its V-gene family, and reads without a unique V-gene family were excluded. A later analysis removed 450 to 600 highly shared, low-generation-probability nucleotide sequences to deal with suspected cross-contamination and a sequencing artifact. In a later analysis, a clonal expansion index was calculated for each public chain from normalized within-repertoire ranks of inferred template counts. In a later analysis, generation probabilities were computed using a VDJ recombination model fitted to out-of-frame rearrangements, and the results were checked against IGoR. Hypergeometric tests were used in a later analysis to score TCR-TCR, TCR-HLA and TCR-CMV co-occurrence, with a repertoire-size bias correction applied to the TCR pairs. In a later analysis, false discovery rates were estimated by permuting HLA or CMV assignments 20 times. In a later analysis, co-occurring TCRs were grouped using DBSCAN, with TCRdist sequence similarity added in when clustering inside HLA-allele-positive subsets. Repertoires with fewer than 30,000 or more than 120,000 public chains, plus five repertoires with anomalous nucleotide sharing, were excluded from co-occurrence clustering. Imported from immuneACCESS, the table was reduced by TCRdb to in-frame sequences with V and J called. These copies leave out some clones; in studies compared against another copy, an unresolved V gene accounts for under half, and the cause of the remainder is not known. That table supplies the V and J calls and clone size; D and trimming were determined from the DNA. Here the sample has 180,000 or so clones; approximately 80% occur a single time. Roughly 4.9% of the sample comes from the top ten.

The rearrangement joined TRBV5-4 to TRBJ2-7, with 14 junctional bases fitting TRBD2. Sequences were obtained from PBMCs. This TCR was recovered from a woman aged 18-29 years in good health and CMV-seropositive. The encoded CDR3 is CASSAGTSGGPFHEQYF. The nucleotide sequence reads TGTGCCAGCAGCGCCGGGACTAGCGGGGGACCCTTCCACGAGCAGTACTTC.